This T cell receptor beta chain was captured in a study of T cell changes during pregnancy in multiple sclerosis. V gave up 6 bases and J gave up 3 bases; unmatched junction bases: 10. The CDR3 contains 16 residues. The germline V gene has CDR1 MNHEY and CDR2 SMNVEV (reference sequence). Data came from immunoSEQ multiplex PCR; TCRdb stores just in-frame clones and leaves some out. The data show over 100,000 clones, with roughly nine tenths seen just once and about 1.5% held by the top ten. Source: peripheral blood, taken in the third trimester of pregnancy. V usage is TRBV27 and J usage is TRBJ2-3; 9 nucleotides agree with TRBD2. This clonotype originated in a female donor with multiple sclerosis, enrolled in a pregnancy study. For the CDR3, the DNA is TGTGCCAGCAGACCATCGTTGGGACTAGCAACAGATACGCAGTATTTT. As protein: CASRPSLGLATDTQYF.